This T cell receptor (beta chain) stems from a study of T cells expressing NK-cell markers (dated by TCRdb to the early 2020s). Background for the entire study: Several donors provided sorted CD3+CD56+NKG2C+, CD3+CD56+NKG2C- and CD3+CD56-NKG2C+ T-cell subsets, whose TCR beta-chain repertoires were profiled. Randomly selected healthy volunteers, three men and five women, were used as the eight sequenced donors. Of the eight sequenced donors, seven were found to be HCMV-seropositive and one was found to be HCMV-seronegative. Sequencing of the libraries produced 2 x 150 bp reads on Illumina HiSeq 2000/2500, MiSeq or NextSeq. Study-level results and caveats: In several donors, the dominant CD3+CD56+NKG2C+ clonotypes were found to rank among the top 10 CD8+ clonotypes and to make up roughly 1.0-8% of CD8+ T cells. It remained unclear whether the expanded NKG2C-expressing T cell clones were specific for HCMV antigens. Those dominant clonotypes were again the most abundant among CD3+CD56-NKG2C+ cells in a handful of donors, at about 28.3-65%.

To determine HCMV serostatus, a commercial ELISA kit was used to detect HCMV-specific IgG in serum. Ficoll density gradient centrifugation was used to isolate peripheral blood mononuclear cells from blood. Sequencing instrument: Illumina HiSeq 2000. TCR beta cDNA libraries were prepared using 5'RACE template switching, which introduced a universal primer site and unique molecular identifiers. Synthesis of cDNA was primed from the TCR beta constant segment and was followed by two consecutive PCR amplification steps. The source study handled its data this way. MIGEC handled demultiplexing of the reads and grouping by UMI, while MiTCR was used to assemble and quantify clonotypes. Only TCR cDNA sequences supported by at least two reads were kept to exclude erroneous sequences. Downstream repertoire analysis used the tcR package, and clonotypes were matched across fractions by CDR3 nucleotide sequence plus V segment. VDJmatch was used to annotate antigen specificity against VDJdb, with one amino acid substitution in CDR3 permitted. Following TCRdb reprocessing, every CDR3 protein sequence forms one entry, and DNA is not provided. TCRdb's processing, not the authors', yielded these V and J calls. The table for this sample shows approximately 150,000 distinct CDR3 sequences. Of the sample, less than 20% is held by the ten largest clones.

Points on this clonotype: What antigen it recognizes has not been identified.

Sequencing was performed on blood T cells: a sorted CD56 or NKG2C T cell subset, CD4+ or CD8+ T cells, or bulk PBMC T cells (not recorded which). The receptor's source is a woman between 18 and 70 years old in good health.

The CDR3 region reads CSASDRVGAQHF. This chain is built from TRBV20-1 and TRBJ1-5; TCRdb calls TRBD1, which cannot be checked without DNA. For CDR1 and CDR2, the germline V gene (reference sequence) lists DFQATT and SNEGSKA. The CDR3 sequence holds 12 residues, the cysteine and phenylalanine included. No DNA is listed.